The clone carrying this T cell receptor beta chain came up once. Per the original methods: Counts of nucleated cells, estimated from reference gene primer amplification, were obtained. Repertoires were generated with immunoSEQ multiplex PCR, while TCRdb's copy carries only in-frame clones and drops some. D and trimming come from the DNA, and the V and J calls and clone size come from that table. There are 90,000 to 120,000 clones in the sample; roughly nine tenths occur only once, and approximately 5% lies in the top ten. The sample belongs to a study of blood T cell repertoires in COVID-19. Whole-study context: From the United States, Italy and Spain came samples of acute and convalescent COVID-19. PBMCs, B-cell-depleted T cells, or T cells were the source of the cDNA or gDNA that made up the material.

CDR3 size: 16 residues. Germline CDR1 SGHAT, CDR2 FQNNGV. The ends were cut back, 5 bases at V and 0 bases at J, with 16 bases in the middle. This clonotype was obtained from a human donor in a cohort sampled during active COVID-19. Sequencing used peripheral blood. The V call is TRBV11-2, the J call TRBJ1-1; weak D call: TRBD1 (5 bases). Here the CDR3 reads CASSPKRDFMNTEAFF. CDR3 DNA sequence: TGTGCCAGCAGCCCAAAGAGGGACTTTATGAACACTGAAGCTTTCTTT.